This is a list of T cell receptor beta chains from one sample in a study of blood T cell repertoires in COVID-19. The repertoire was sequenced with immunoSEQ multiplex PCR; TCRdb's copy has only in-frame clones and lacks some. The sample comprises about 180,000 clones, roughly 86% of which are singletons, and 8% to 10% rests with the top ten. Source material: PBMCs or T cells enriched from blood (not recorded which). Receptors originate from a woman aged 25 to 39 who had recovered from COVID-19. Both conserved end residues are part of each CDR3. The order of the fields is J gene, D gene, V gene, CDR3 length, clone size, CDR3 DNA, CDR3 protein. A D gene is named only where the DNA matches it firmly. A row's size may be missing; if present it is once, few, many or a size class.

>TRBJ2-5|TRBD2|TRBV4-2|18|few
TGTGCCAGCAGCCAAGATCCAACTTCAAGCGGGAGGAGGGAGACCCAGTACTTC
CASSQDPTSSGRRETQYF
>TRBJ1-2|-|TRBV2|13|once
TGTGCCAGCGGCCAGGGGAGGGAAGATGGCTACACCTTC
CASGQGREDGYTF
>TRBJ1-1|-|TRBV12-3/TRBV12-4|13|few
TGTGCCAGCAGTAAAAGACAGAACACTGAAGCTTTCTTT
CASSKRQNTEAFF
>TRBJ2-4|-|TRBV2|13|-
TGTGCCAGCAGTGAGGGGGGAGAGGATTTAAAGTACTTC
CASSEGGEDLKYF
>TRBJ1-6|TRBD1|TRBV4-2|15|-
TGTGCCAGCAGCCCCACTACAGGGGTGAATTCACCCCTCCACTTT
CASSPTTGVNSPLHF
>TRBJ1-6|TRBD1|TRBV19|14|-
TGTGCCAGTACCCCGACAGGGGGCCATTCACCCCTCCACTTT
CASTPTGGHSPLHF
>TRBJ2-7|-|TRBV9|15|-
TGTGCCAGCAGCGTAGGGGGTAGCGGCACCTACGAGCAGTACTTC
CASSVGGSGTYEQYF
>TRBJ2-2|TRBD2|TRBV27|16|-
TGTGCCAGCAGTTTATATAGCGGGAGGAACACCGGGGAGCTGTTTTTT
CASSLYSGRNTGELFF
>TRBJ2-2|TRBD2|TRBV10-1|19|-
TGCGCCAGCAGTGACGGACTAGCGGGAAGCGTTGGGTACACCGGGGAGCTGTTTTTT
CASSDGLAGSVGYTGELFF
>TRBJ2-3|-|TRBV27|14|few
TGTGCCAGCAGTTTGGCGGGCTTCACAGATACGCAGTATTTT
CASSLAGFTDTQYF
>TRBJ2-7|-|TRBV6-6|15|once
TGTGCCAGCAGTTACATTCGGAGTCGGGCCTACGAGCAGTACTTC
CASSYIRSRAYEQYF
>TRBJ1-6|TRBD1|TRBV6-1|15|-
TGTGCCAGCAGTGAAACAGGGGGCGCAAGTTCACCCCTCCACTTT
CASSETGGASSPLHF
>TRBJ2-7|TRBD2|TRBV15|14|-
TGTGCCACCAGCACTACTAGCGGGACCTACGAGCAGTACTTC
CATSTTSGTYEQYF
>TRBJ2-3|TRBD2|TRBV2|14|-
TGTGCCAGCAGTGATGGTCGAGGGAGGGGTACGCAGTATTTT
CASSDGRGRGTQYF
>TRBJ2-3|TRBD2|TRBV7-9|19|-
TGTGCCAGCAGCTACCTACTGGGACTAGCGGAAACTAGCACAGATACGCAGTATTTT
CASSYLLGLAETSTDTQYF
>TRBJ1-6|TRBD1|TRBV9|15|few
TGTGCCAGCAGCCTACAGGGGGTAGGTGATTCACCCCTCCACTTT
CASSLQGVGDSPLHF
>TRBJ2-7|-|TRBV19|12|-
TGTGCCAGTAGTAATAGGGGGTTCGAGCAGTACTTC
CASSNRGFEQYF
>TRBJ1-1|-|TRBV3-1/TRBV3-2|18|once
TGTGCCAGCAGCCAAGAAGGACTGCTCCGACCTACGAACACTGAAGCTTTCTTT
CASSQEGLLRPTNTEAFF
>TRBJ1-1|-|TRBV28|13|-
TGTGCCAGCATTACAATCCTGAACACTGAAGCTTTCTTT
CASITILNTEAFF
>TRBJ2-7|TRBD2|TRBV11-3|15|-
TGTGCCAGCAGCCCCGAGGGCGGGAGGCCCTACGAGCAGTACTTC
CASSPEGGRPYEQYF
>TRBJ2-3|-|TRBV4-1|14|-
TGCGCCAGCAGCCAAGACCAGAGCACAGATACGCAGTATTTT
CASSQDQSTDTQYF
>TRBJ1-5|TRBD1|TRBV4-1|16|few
TGCGCCAGCAGCCAAGTGGTGGGACAGGGGGATCAGCCCCAGCATTTT
CASSQVVGQGDQPQHF
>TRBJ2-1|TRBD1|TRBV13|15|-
TGTGCCAGCAGCCCCCCCCGGGACAGCTACAATGAGCAGTTCTTC
CASSPPRDSYNEQFF
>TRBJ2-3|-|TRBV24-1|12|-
TGTGCCACCAGTGACACTACAGATACGCAGTATTTT
CATSDTTDTQYF
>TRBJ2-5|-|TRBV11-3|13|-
TGTGCCAGCAGCTCTGGAGCCAAGGAGACCCAGTACTTC
CASSSGAKETQYF
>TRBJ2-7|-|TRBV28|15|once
TGTGCCAGCAGTTTATCTACGACAGCTTACCACGAGCAGTACTTC
CASSLSTTAYHEQYF
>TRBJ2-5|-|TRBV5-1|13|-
TGCGCCAGCAGGGAAGGGGGGGAGGAGACCCAGTACTTC
CASREGGEETQYF
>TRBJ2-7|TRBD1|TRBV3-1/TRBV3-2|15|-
TGTGCCAGCAGCCCGAAGACAGGGAGAACCTACGAGCAGTACTTC
CASSPKTGRTYEQYF
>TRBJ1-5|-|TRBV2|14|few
TGTGCCAGCAGTGATGGCCATTACAATCAGCCCCAGCATTTT
CASSDGHYNQPQHF
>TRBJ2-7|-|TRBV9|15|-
TGTGCCAGCAGCGTCCTCCCCGGGGTTGGTAACGAGCAGTACTTC
CASSVLPGVGNEQYF
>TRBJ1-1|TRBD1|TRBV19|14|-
TGTGCCAGTAGTCTCGACAGGGGCTCGATGAGAACTTTCTTT
CASSLDRGSMRTFF
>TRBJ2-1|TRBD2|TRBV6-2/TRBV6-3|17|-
TGTGCCAGCAGTTACAACCCCCTAGCGGGAGGGGGCAATGAGCAGTTCTTC
CASSYNPLAGGGNEQFF
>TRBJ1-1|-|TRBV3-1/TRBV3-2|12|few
TGTGCCAGCAGCGGCCGGGTAACTGAAGCTTTCTTT
CASSGRVTEAFF
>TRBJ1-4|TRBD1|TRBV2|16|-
TGTGCCAGCAGTGTCGGAAGGACAGGGAGAGTTGAAAAACTGTTTTTT
CASSVGRTGRVEKLFF
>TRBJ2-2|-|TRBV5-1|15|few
TGCGCCAGCAGCTTTGCCAGCCGGGGCACCGGGGAGCTGTTTTTT
CASSFASRGTGELFF
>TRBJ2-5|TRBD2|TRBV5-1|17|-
TGCGCCAGCAGTCTAGGACTAGCGGGCGTGTACCAAGAGACCCAGTACTTC
CASSLGLAGVYQETQYF
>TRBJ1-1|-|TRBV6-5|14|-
TGTGCCAGCATCCTAGGACCGGGCGGGACTGAAGCTTTCTTT
CASILGPGGTEAFF
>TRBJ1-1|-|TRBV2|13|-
TGTGCCAGCAGTGGACTTGTGAACACTGAAGCTTTCTTT
CASSGLVNTEAFF
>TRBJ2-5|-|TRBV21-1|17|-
TGTGCCAGCAGCCCCCTGGGGCTAGCGGGAGGGGCAGAGACCCAGTACTTC
CASSPLGLAGGAETQYF
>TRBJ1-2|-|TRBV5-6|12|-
TGTGCCAGCAGCTTGACAGGGAAGGGCTACACCTTC
CASSLTGKGYTF
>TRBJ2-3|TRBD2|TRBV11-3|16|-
TGTGCCAGCAGCTTACGCGGGAGAGGTTCCGCAGATACGCAGTATTTT
CASSLRGRGSADTQYF
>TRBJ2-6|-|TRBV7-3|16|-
TGTGCCAGCAGCATGAACCAGGGCTCTGGGGCCAACGTCCTGACTTTC
CASSMNQGSGANVLTF
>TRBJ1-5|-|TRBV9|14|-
TGTGCCAGCAGCGTAGCAGGGTTGGATCAGCCCCAGCATTTT
CASSVAGLDQPQHF
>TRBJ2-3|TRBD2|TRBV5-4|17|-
TGTGCCAGCAGCCCTCCCTCCGGGACTAGCGTTACAGATACGCAGTATTTT
CASSPPSGTSVTDTQYF
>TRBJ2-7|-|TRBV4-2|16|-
TGTGCCAGCAGCCAAGAGAGCGGCTCGCCATCCTACGAGCAGTACTTC
CASSQESGSPSYEQYF
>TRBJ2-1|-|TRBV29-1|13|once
TGCAGCGTGCGTCCGACAGGTGGAAATGAGCAGTTCTTC
CSVRPTGGNEQFF
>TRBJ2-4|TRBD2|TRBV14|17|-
TGTGCCAGCAGCCAAGGGACTAGCGGGAGCTCCAAAAACATTCAGTACTTC
CASSQGTSGSSKNIQYF
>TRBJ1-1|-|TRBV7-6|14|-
TGTGCCAGCACGACGGTTTTCGGGGACACTGAAGCTTTCTTT
CASTTVFGDTEAFF
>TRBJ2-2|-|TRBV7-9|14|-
TGTGCCAGCAGCATAAACGCAGTCACCGGGGAGCTGTTTTTT
CASSINAVTGELFF
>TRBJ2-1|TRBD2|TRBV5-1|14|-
TGCGCCAGCAGCTTGGTTGCGGGAGAGTTTGAGCAGTTCTTC
CASSLVAGEFEQFF
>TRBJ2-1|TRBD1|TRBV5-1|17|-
TGCGCCAGCAGCTCAGGACAGGCCGGGACGACCTACAATGAGCAGTTCTTC
CASSSGQAGTTYNEQFF
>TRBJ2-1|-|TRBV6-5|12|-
TGTGCCAGCAGTACAGGGTACAATGAGCAGTTCTTC
CASSTGYNEQFF
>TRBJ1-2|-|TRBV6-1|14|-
TGTGCCAGCAGTGAACTCCACAGGGCTGGTGGCTACACCTTC
CASSELHRAGGYTF
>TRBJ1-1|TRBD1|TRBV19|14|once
TGTGCCAGTAACGTAGTAGGGGGCGCAGGTGAAGCTTTCTTT
CASNVVGGAGEAFF
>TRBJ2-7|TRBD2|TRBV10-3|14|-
TGTGCCATCATGCGTAGCGGGAGGGAGTACGAGCAGTACTTC
CAIMRSGREYEQYF
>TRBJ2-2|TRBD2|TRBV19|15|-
TGTGCCAAGACCGGGCTAGCGGGAGCGGCCGGGGAGCTGTTTTTT
CAKTGLAGAAGELFF
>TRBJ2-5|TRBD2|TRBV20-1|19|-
TGCAGTGCTAGTATGTCGGCTGGACTAGCGGGAGCTCTTACGGAGACCCAGTACTTC
CSASMSAGLAGALTETQYF
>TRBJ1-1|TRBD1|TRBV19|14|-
TGTGCCAGTAGTGGCAGGGGGCGGGTCACTGAAGCTTTCTTT
CASSGRGRVTEAFF